Each of the 30 T cell receptor beta chains below was sequenced from the same sample in a study of blood T cell repertoires in COVID-19 (dated by TCRdb to the early 2020s). Receptor amplification or capture employed the immunoSEQ multiplex PCR assay. In its TCRdb copy, this immuneACCESS table keeps in-frame sequences only and misses some clones. Where compared with another copy, unresolved V genes explain less than half of these, and the others have no known cause. The sample data list about 70,000 clones, and about 83% of these were observed just once. The ten most abundant clones make up about 6.9% of the sample. The specimen sequenced was peripheral blood. Every receptor here comes from a man aged 25-40 years with COVID-19, enrolled during active disease.

The chain couples TRBV27 to TRBJ1-2; a possible D gene is TRBD1 (6 bases). The CDR3 sequence is 13 residues long. Germline V gene sequence: CDR1 MNHEY, CDR2 SMNVEV (reference sequence). Between the trimmed V and J ends, which lost 5 bases and 4 bases, there was a span of 11 bases. The CDR3 spells CASSPDRGYGYTF. The CDR3 DNA sequence: TGTGCCAGCAGTCCGGACAGAGGCTATGGCTACACCTTC.

The rearrangement uses TRBV5-1 and TRBJ2-4; 10 nucleotides align to TRBD1. The CDR3 sequence is 14 residues long. Germline trimming cut 3 bases from V and 7 bases from J; bases unmatched to any gene: 4. Looked up from germline, CDR1 is SGHRS and CDR2 is YFSETQ. DNA for the CDR3: TGCGCCAGCAGCTGGGACAGGGGAAGGAACATTCAGTACTTC. Protein: CASSWDRGRNIQYF.

In this sample, this clone turned up once. The chain links TRBV20-1 to TRBJ2-5, with 10 bases that match TRBD2. TRBJ2-7 explains the end of the DNA better; the J call may be wrong. Per germline, CDR1 DFQATT and CDR2 SNEGSKA (reference sequence). The CDR3 runs to 15 residues. The DNA of the CDR3 is TGCAGTGCTAGTCCCCCCCTAGCGGGGGTCTACGAGCAGTACTTC. Translated: CSASPPLAGVYEQYF.

This chain connects TRBV23-1 to TRBJ1-6; unclear D gene. TRBV23-1 is an ORF for which the function is uncertain. This CDR3 is 9 amino acids long. Between the trimmed V and J ends, which lost 4 bases and 15 bases, there was a span of 4 bases. CDR3 loop: CASSLILHF. The CDR3 coding sequence is TGCGCCAGCAGTCTAATCCTCCACTTT.

The chain uses TRBV3-1 (or the pseudogene TRBV3-2) and TRBJ1-2; the D is unclear. The germline V gene has CDR1 LGHDT and CDR2 YNNKEL (reference sequence). Trimming shortened V by 4 bases and J by 2 bases, and 8 bases separated the two germline ends. The CDR3 sequence is 13 residues long. Here the CDR3 reads CASSPPQNYGYTF. The DNA of the CDR3 is TGTGCCAGCAGCCCTCCCCAGAACTATGGCTACACCTTC.

Worth noting for this clone: Relative to the germline gene, one junction end is altered; a read error may explain this. Here the CDR3 DNA reads TGTGCCGGCAGCTTTTCAGGGGCGGGAGAGACCCAGTACTTC. Translating gives CAGSFSGAGETQYF. This chain connects TRBV7-6 to TRBJ2-5, with a weak D call TRBD1 (6 bases). Germline CDR1 SGHVS, CDR2 FNYEAQ. The CDR3 has 14 residues.

The rearrangement links TRBV28 to TRBJ1-1, with TRBD1 matching over 8 bases. The CDR3 contains 15 residues. V was clipped by 0 bases and J by 2 bases; unmatched bases: 2. Germline CDR1 is MDHEN and CDR2 is SYDVKM. The CDR3 bases are TGTGCCAGCAGTTTATGGACAGGGGCAAACACTGAAGCTTTCTTT. This sequence encodes CASSLWTGANTEAFF.

The chain joins TRBV28 to TRBJ1-2; unclear D gene. The CDR3 covers 15 residues. Per the germline V gene, CDR1 is MDHEN and CDR2 is SYDVKM. V lost 5 bases to trimming and J lost 2 bases, with 15 bases between them. The chain's CDR3 is CASSTRGAANYGYTF. DNA of the CDR3: TGTGCCAGCAGTACCCGTGGAGCAGCAAACTATGGCTACACCTTC.

The chain has TRBV7-6 and TRBJ2-5, with a possible D match to TRBD2 (5 bases). Germline V CDR1 and CDR2: SGHVS, FNYEAQ. This CDR3 comprises 13 residues. Trimming removed 3 bases at V and 7 bases at J, with 12 bases between. CDR3 in amino acids: CASSFGVAGTQYF. CDR3 nucleotide sequence: TGTGCCAGCAGCTTCGGGGTGGCGGGGACCCAGTACTTC.

CDR3 protein: CASRTLGVYTGELFF. DNA of the CDR3: TGTGCCAGCCGAACCCTCGGGGTTTACACCGGGGAGCTGTTTTTT. The chain joins TRBV27 to TRBJ2-2, with a weak D call TRBD2 (5 bases). The germline V gene encodes CDR1 MNHEY and CDR2 SMNVEV (reference sequence). V dropped 8 bases and J dropped 3 bases, with 16 bases sitting between them. The CDR3 is 15 amino acids.

The chain carries TRBV30 and TRBJ1-2, with 12 bases identical to TRBD1. V shed 5 bases, J shed 7 bases, and the junction held 5 bases outside the gene matches. Germline CDR1 is GTSNPN and CDR2 is SVGIG (reference sequence). CDR3 size: 13 residues. CDR3 loop: CAWGDRGLGGYTF. CDR3 nucleotides: TGTGCCTGGGGGGACAGGGGGCTCGGTGGCTACACCTTC.

The rearrangement joins TRBV9 to TRBJ2-2, with 9 bases identical to TRBD1. The V gene end was trimmed by 0 bases and the J gene end by 3 bases; junction bases not matched to a gene: 6. The CDR3 consists of 17 residues. The germline V gene encodes CDR1 SGDLS and CDR2 YYNGEE. The CDR3 DNA reads TGTGCCAGCAGCGTAGCGTGGGACAGGGCGCACACCGGGGAGCTGTTTTTT. It yields the protein CASSVAWDRAHTGELFF.

As for this clone: Just one base apart from a much larger clone, this may be a read error. V and J are TRBV27 and TRBJ2-1; TRBD1 agrees at 7 bases. J gave up 0 bases and V 5 bases, and 4 bases lay outside the gene matches. Germline V lookup: CDR1 MNHEY, CDR2 SMNVEV (reference sequence). There are 15 residues in the CDR3. CDR3 in DNA: TGTGCCAGCAGTGTGGACAGGAGCTCCTACAATGAGCAGTTCTTC. Protein: CASSVDRSSYNEQFF.

The chain links TRBV6-4 to TRBJ2-5, with D possibly being TRBD2 (5 bases). CDR3 size: 16 residues. V lost 0 bases and J lost 2, with 13 bases in between. CDR1 and CDR2 from the germline V gene are MRHNA and SNTAGT. CDR3 DNA sequence: TGTGCCAGCAGTGACTCGAGGATCCCGGGGCAAGAGACCCAGTACTTC. Translation: CASSDSRIPGQETQYF.

This clone was counted at least ten times. The V call is TRBV11-1, the J call TRBJ2-3, with 9 bases identical to TRBD2. Per germline, CDR1 SGHAT and CDR2 FQDESV (reference sequence). The CDR3 loop spans 14 amino acids. V trimming: 3 bases; J trimming: 8 bases; junction bases outside the gene matches: 6. The CDR3 reads CASSFLAGVPTQYF. Written as DNA, the CDR3 is TGTGCCAGCAGCTTCTTAGCGGGAGTACCTACGCAGTATTTT.

V and J are TRBV27 and TRBJ2-3; 10 positions agree with TRBD2. The V gene's germline CDR1 is MNHEY and CDR2 SMNVEV (reference sequence). V shed 5 bases, J shed 6 bases, and the junction held 8 bases outside the gene matches. CDR3 length: 15 residues. DNA of the CDR3: TGTGCCAGCAGTGAAGCGGGAGGGCCTGCGGATACGCAGTATTTT. Its protein is CASSEAGGPADTQYF.

In its sample, this clone was seen once. This rearrangement joins TRBV21-1 to TRBJ2-2; the D call in the table, TRBD2, was not verified against the DNA. TRBV21-1 is a known pseudogene. CDR3 length equals 17 residues. CDR3 protein: CASSKKGLAGVSGELFF. As DNA, the CDR3 is TGTGCCAGCAGCAAAAAGGGACTAGCGGGAGTGTCCGGGGAGCTGTTTTTT.

This clone was found once. The sample holds other DNA sequences that translate to the same CDR3. This chain connects TRBV5-4 to TRBJ2-5; TRBD1 might be the D (5 bases). The CDR3 contains 13 residues. V dropped 0 bases and J dropped 2 bases, with 5 bases sitting between them. Germline assignment: CDR1 SGHNT and CDR2 YYREEE (reference sequence). The chain's CDR3 is CASSLGQQETQYF. In DNA form, the CDR3 reads TGTGCCAGCAGCTTGGGACAGCAAGAGACCCAGTACTTC.

This rearrangement joins TRBV10-3 to TRBJ1-2, with D possibly matching TRBD1 (5 bases). With 4 bases removed from V and 6 bases from J, the gap between germline ends came to 9 bases. This CDR3 has 12 residues. Germline V CDR1 and CDR2: ENHRY, SYGVKD. The CDR3 region has the DNA TGTGCCATCAGTGGACAGAAGGATGGCTACACCTTC. Translating it yields CAISGQKDGYTF.

This clone was seen only a few times. The genes are TRBV6-5 and TRBJ2-2, with 8 bases aligning to TRBD2. In germline, CDR1 is MNHEY, CDR2 SVGAGI. The CDR3 runs to 15 residues. V lost 8 bases, J lost 4 bases, and 9 bases stayed unmatched. CDR3 region: CASALERESTGELFF. The CDR3 bases are TGTGCCAGCGCCCTCGAGCGGGAGAGCACCGGGGAGCTGTTTTTT.

This clone was picked up a small number of times. V and J are TRBV4-3 and TRBJ1-1; D is unclear. Germline CDR1 is LGHNA and CDR2 is YSLEER. CDR3 size: 14 residues. Trimming pared 0 bases from V and 1 base from J, leaving 6 bases between. The CDR3 nucleotides are TGCGCCAGCAGCCAAGAACCCGGGAACACTGAAGCTTTCTTT. Residues: CASSQEPGNTEAFF.

The CDR3 loop reads CASSPGSGIHEQYF. In DNA, the CDR3 is TGTGCCAGCTCACCGGGTAGCGGGATCCACGAGCAGTACTTC. V and J are TRBV18 and TRBJ2-7; 8 nucleotides align to TRBD2. The V gene's germline CDR1 is KGHSH and CDR2 LQKENI. The CDR3 consists of 14 residues. The J segment lost 5 bases and the V segment lost 3 bases, leaving 6 bases of the junction unmatched.

The CDR3 DNA follows: TGCGCCAGCAGTCCTTATGGAGAGGGCCGTTCGTCGGCTTTCTTT. Translated, it gives CASSPYGEGRSSAFF. The J gene is TRBJ1-1, the V gene TRBV23-1; D gene uncertain. TRBV23-1 is an ORF for which the function is uncertain. This CDR3 has 15 residues. V dropped 4 bases and J dropped 11 bases, with 23 bases sitting between them.

The chain carries TRBV18 and TRBJ2-1, with 9 bases lining up with TRBD2. The CDR3 is made up of 16 amino acids. Germline CDR1 KGHSH, CDR2 LQKENI. The V and J ends lost 3 bases and 4 bases, in that order; junction bases with no gene match: 7. The CDR3 loop is CASSPLSGSGYNEQFF. The CDR3 coding sequence is TGTGCCAGCTCACCTCTTAGCGGGAGTGGGTACAATGAGCAGTTCTTC.

This clone was counted only a few times. The rearrangement links TRBV10-2 to TRBJ1-6, with 7 bases matching TRBD1. The junction had 6 bases not matched to a gene; V was cut back by 3 bases and J by 7 bases. This CDR3 has 15 amino acids. The germline CDR1 and CDR2 sequences are WSHSY and SAAADI. The CDR3 is CASSETRQGNSPLHF. The CDR3 DNA is TGCGCCAGCAGTGAAACACGACAGGGAAATTCACCCCTCCACTTT.

The chain links TRBV11-2 to TRBJ1-6; 12 nucleotides match TRBD1. Germline CDR1 and CDR2: SGHAT and FQNNGV. The J segment lost 7 bases and the V segment lost 5 bases, leaving 6 bases of the junction unmatched. This CDR3 has 16 residues. CDR3 protein: CASSRGTGGGNSPLHF. Here the CDR3 DNA reads TGTGCCAGCAGCAGGGGGACAGGGGGCGGGAATTCACCCCTCCACTTT.

This clone was picked up a small number of times. The chain links TRBV7-8 to TRBJ2-1; 11 bases are shared with TRBD2. V was clipped by 0 bases and J by 0 bases; unmatched bases: 13. The CDR3 length is 21 residues. Germline lookup yields CDR1 SGHVS and CDR2 FQNEAQ. The CDR3 region has the DNA TGTGCCAGCAGCTTAGCATCCCCACAAACTAGCGGGAGACCCTCCTACAATGAGCAGTTCTTC. As protein: CASSLASPQTSGRPSYNEQFF.

About this clone: One junction end disagrees with the germline gene, perhaps due to a read error. The gene calls are TRBV9 and TRBJ2-3; D is ambiguous. Per germline, CDR1 SGDLS and CDR2 YYNGEE. The CDR3 is made up of 12 amino acids. Written as DNA, the CDR3 is TGTGCCAGCAGCCTAGGTGGAGATACGCAATATTTT. This translates into CASSLGGDTQYF. The complete variable domain, with remaining parts taken from reference TRBV9 and TRBJ2-3, reads DSGVTQTPKHLITATGQRVTLRCSPRSGDLSVYWYQQSLDQGLQFLIQYYNGEERAKGNILERFSAQQFPDLHSELNLSSLELGDSALYFCASSLGGDTQYFGPGTRLTVL.

The chain couples TRBV9 to TRBJ1-2; D perhaps matches TRBD1 (5 bases). Germline V gives CDR1 SGDLS, CDR2 YYNGEE. The CDR3 contains 12 residues. V was cut by 0 bases and J by 8 bases, with 8 bases left in between. The CDR3 sequence: CASSVEGYGYTF. The CDR3 nucleotides are TGTGCCAGCAGCGTAGAGGGGTACGGCTACACCTTC.

This sequence joins TRBV5-6 and TRBJ2-5, with 9 nucleotides matching TRBD1. V shed 3 bases and J 3 bases; nucleotides not matched to a gene: 15. CDR3 size: 18 residues. Germline assignment: CDR1 SGHDT and CDR2 YYEEEE. The CDR3 nucleotides are TGTGCCAGCAGCTCTCGTACAGGGGGCAGGTTGGTAGAAGAGACCCAGTACTTC. It translates to CASSSRTGGRLVEETQYF.